This T cell receptor beta chain was documented in a study of T cell repertoires in cytomegalovirus infection (dated by TCRdb to the late 2010s). Background on the whole study: Alongside well-studied HLA-B-restricted epitopes, the peptide stimulations were aimed at recently identified HLA-C-restricted CMV epitopes, whose presentation resists viral immunomodulation. Donor HLA type was relevant to the analysis, as public TCR beta signatures indicated carriage of CMV infection together with the matching HLA type. General conclusions and limits of the study: In both this cohort and an independent roughly 330-donor cohort, the cumulative frequency of public TCR beta family members distinguished carriers of CMV infection plus the relevant HLA type. The ex vivo response was dominated by HLA-C-restricted CMV-specific TCR beta clonotypes, which also provided the single most frequent clonotype in two of eight donors.

This clonotype was seen only once. Its antigen remains unidentified. Per-base quality was not reported, and no clone a single base away is much larger than it. A read on its own is weak evidence. Counted from cysteine to phenylalanine, this CDR3 has 15 amino acids. Only CDR3 DNA remains: 45 bases, in frame from the first base. Trimmed from V: 5 bases; trimmed from J: 3 bases; junction bases lacking a gene match: 8. The germline V gene (reference sequence) specifies MNHEY as CDR1 and SMNVEV as CDR2. This specimen's treatment or condition label, interpreted: in vitro stimulation with specific CMV peptide epitopes to enrich CMV-specific T cells. The instrument was an Illumina HiSeq 1500. TCRdb handled the public reads itself, with Q25 trimming in fastp and clone calling in MiXCR, and kept productive beta chains. A single entry per CDR3 protein holds the most common genes and DNA from its merged rows. The sample contains about 920,000 distinct CDR3 sequences, approximately 31% of them found a single time. The ten most abundant clones make up 13% of the sample.

The source material was cultured CD8+ T cells from PBMCs, sampled from culture after CMV antigen stimulation. The receptor comes from a human donor in good health (CMV status not recorded). Some clones in this sample may be carry-over from other donors' samples. This chain is built from TRBV27 and TRBJ2-7, with TRBD2 matching 9 junction bases. The CDR3 amino acid sequence is: CASSGAGTSIYEQYF. The bases read TGTGCCAGCAGTGGAGCAGGGACTAGCATCTACGAGCAGTACTTC.